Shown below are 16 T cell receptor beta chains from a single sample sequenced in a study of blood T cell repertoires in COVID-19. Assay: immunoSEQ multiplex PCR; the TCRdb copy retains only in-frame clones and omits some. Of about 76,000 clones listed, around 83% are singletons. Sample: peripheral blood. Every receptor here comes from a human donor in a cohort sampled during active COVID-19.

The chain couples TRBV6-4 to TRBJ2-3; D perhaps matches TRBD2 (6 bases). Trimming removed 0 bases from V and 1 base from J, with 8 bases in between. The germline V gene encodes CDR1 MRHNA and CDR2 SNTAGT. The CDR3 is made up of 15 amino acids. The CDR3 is CASSDSGLRTDTQYF. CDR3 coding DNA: TGTGCCAGCAGTGACTCGGGACTCCGCACAGATACGCAGTATTTT.

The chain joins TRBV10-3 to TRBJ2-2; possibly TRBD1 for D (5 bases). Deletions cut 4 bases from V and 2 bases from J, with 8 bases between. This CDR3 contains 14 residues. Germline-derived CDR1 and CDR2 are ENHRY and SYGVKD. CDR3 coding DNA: TGTGCCATCAGTGTTGACAGAAACACCGGGGAGCTGTTTTTT. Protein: CAISVDRNTGELFF.

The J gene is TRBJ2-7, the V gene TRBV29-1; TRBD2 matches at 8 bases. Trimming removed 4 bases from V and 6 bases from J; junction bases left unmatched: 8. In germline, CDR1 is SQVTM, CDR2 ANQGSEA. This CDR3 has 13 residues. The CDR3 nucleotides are TGCAGCGTTGTAGCGAGCGGGGGAGGCGAGCAGTACTTC. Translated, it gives CSVVASGGGEQYF.

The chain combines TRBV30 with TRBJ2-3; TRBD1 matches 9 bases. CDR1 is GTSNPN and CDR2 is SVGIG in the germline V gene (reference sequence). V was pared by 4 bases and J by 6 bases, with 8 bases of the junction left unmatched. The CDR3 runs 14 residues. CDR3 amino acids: CAWTGQGFLDTQYF. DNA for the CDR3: TGTGCCTGGACGGGACAGGGTTTCTTGGATACGCAGTATTTT.

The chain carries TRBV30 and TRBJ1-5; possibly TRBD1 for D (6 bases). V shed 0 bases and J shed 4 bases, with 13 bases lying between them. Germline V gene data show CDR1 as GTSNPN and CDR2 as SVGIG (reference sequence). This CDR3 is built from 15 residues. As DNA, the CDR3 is TGTGCCTGGAGTGTACCAGGGGCGTGGAATCAGCCCCAGCATTTT. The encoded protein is CAWSVPGAWNQPQHF.

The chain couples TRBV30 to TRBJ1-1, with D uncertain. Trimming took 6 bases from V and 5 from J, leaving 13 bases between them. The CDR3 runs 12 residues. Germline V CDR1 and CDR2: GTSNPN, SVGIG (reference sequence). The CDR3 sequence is CACDYAGTEAFF. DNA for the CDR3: TGTGCCTGTGATTATGCGGGGACTGAAGCTTTCTTT.

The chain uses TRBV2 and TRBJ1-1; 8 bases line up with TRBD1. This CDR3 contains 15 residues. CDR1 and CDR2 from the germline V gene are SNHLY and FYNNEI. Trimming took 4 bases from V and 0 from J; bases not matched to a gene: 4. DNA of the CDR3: TGTGCCAGCAGTGGCCCGACAGGGGTGAACACTGAAGCTTTCTTT. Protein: CASSGPTGVNTEAFF.

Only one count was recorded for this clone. The CDR3 spells CASSEDRMLYAFF. CDR3 nucleotide sequence: TGTGCCAGCAGCGAGGACAGGATGCTTTACGCTTTCTTT. The chain uses TRBV5-6 and TRBJ1-1; 7 nucleotides line up with TRBD1. The trim removed 4 bases at V and 11 bases at J, leaving 11 bases unmatched. The germline CDR1 and CDR2 sequences are SGHDT and YYEEEE. The CDR3 length is 13 residues. The full variable domain, rest sourced from reference TRBV5-6 and TRBJ1-1, is DAGVTQSPTHLIKTRGQQVTLRCSPKSGHDTVSWYQQALGQGPQFIFQYYEEEERQRGNFPDRFSGHQFPNYSSELNVNALLLGDSALYLCASSEDRMLYAFFGQGTRLTVV.

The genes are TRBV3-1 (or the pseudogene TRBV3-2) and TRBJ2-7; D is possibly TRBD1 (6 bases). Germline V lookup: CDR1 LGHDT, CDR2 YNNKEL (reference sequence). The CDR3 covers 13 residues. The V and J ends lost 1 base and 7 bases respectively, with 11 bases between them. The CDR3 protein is CASSQGRTDEQYF. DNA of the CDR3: TGTGCCAGCAGCCAAGGGCGGACAGATGAGCAGTACTTC.

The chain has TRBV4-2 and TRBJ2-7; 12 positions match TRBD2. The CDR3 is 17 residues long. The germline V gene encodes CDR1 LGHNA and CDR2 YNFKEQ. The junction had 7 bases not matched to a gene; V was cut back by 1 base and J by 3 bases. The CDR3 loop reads CASSQAPLAGGFYEQYF. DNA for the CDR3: TGTGCCAGCAGCCAAGCCCCACTAGCGGGGGGATTCTACGAGCAGTACTTC.

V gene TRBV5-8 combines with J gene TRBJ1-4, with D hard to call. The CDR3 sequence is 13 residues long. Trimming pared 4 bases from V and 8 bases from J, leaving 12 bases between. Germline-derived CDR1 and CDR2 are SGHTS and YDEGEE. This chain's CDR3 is CASSHGGGEKLFF. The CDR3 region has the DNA TGTGCCAGCAGCCACGGAGGCGGCGAAAAACTGTTTTTT.

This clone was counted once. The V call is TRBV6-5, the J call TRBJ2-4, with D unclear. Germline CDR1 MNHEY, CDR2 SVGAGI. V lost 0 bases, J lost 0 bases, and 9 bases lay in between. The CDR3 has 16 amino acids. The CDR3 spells CASSYSAGRAKNIQYF. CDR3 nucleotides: TGTGCCAGCAGTTACTCGGCAGGTCGAGCCAAAAACATTCAGTACTTC.

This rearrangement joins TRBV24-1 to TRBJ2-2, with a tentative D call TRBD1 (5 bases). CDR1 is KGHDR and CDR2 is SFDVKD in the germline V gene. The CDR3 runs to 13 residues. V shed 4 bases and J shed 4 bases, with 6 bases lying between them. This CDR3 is CATSETGTGELFF. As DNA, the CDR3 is TGTGCCACCAGTGAAACAGGCACCGGGGAGCTGTTTTTT.

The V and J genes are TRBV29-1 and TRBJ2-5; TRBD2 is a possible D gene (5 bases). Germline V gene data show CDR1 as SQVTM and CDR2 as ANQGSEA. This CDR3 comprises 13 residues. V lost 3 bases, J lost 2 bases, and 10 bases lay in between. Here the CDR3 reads CSVERVGQETQYF. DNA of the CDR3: TGCAGCGTTGAGCGGGTAGGGCAAGAGACCCAGTACTTC.

The CDR3 coding sequence is TGCGCCAGCAGCCTTACGACAGGGCGCTCCTATTCAAGCTCCTACGAGCAGTACTTC. This translates into CASSLTTGRSYSSSYEQYF. The chain has TRBV5-1 and TRBJ2-7; 7 bases align to TRBD1. This CDR3 spans 19 amino acids. The germline V gene has CDR1 SGHRS and CDR2 YFSETQ. Unmatched junction bases numbered 19, after V lost 4 bases and J lost 0 bases.

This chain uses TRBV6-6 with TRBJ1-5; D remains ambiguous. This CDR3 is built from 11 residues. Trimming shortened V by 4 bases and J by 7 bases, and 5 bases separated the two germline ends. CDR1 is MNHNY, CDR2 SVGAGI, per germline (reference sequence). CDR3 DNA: TGTGCCAGCAGTTTCGAGCAGCCCCAGCATTTT. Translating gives CASSFEQPQHF.